This TCR beta chain was recovered during a study of PD-L1 blockade in urothelial cancer. Study-level background: Typically, measured as a median, blood samples had over 120,000 T cells.

Germline-derived CDR1 and CDR2 are SNHLY and FYNNEI. This CDR3 is 12 amino acids long. Trimming removed 10 bases at V and 4 bases at J, with 13 bases between. This sample's time point: peripheral blood 6 weeks after treatment start. Here immunoSEQ multiplex PCR was the method, and the copy in TCRdb shows in-frame clones only, minus some. Of about 76,000 clones listed, 75% to 95% are singletons. J is TRBJ1-1 and V is TRBV2, with D unresolved. This sequence was found in a woman aged 80 or over with urothelial cancer. The sample consisted of PBMCs, taken around atezolizumab (anti-PD-L1) treatment. This CDR3 reads CAITARITEAFF. The CDR3 DNA reads as TGTGCCATAACAGCCCGGATCACTGAAGCTTTCTTT.